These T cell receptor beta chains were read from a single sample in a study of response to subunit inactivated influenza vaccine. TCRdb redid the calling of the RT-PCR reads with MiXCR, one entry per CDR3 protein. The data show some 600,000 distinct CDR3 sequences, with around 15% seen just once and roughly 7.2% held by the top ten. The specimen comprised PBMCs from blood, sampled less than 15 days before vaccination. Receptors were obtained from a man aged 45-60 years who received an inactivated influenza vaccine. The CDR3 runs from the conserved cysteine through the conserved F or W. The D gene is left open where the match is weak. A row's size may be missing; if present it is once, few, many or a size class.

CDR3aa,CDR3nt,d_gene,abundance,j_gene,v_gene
CASSLGRLVAETQYF,TGTGCCAGCAGCTTAGGGAGACTAGTTGCAGAGACCCAGTACTTC,-,few,TRBJ2-5,TRBV11-2
CASSFAGVGNEKLFF,TGTGCCAGCAGCTTCGCAGGGGTAGGGAATGAAAAACTGTTTTTT,-,-,TRBJ1-4,TRBV7-2
CASSEQGGGSHGYTF,TGTGCCAGCAGTGAACAGGGGGGCGGCAGTCATGGCTACACCTTC,TRBD1,few,TRBJ1-2,TRBV2
CASIDREAHLNEQFF,TGTGCCAGCATAGATCGGGAGGCCCACCTCAATGAGCAGTTCTTC,TRBD2,-,TRBJ2-1,TRBV9
CATSDSTSGGIHEQFF,TGTGCCACCAGTGATTCGACTAGCGGGGGAATTCATGAGCAGTTCTTC,TRBD2,-,TRBJ2-1,TRBV24-1
CASRTGTGVTDTQYF,TGTGCCAGCAGAACCGGGACAGGGGTCACAGATACGCAGTATTTT,TRBD1,many,TRBJ2-3,TRBV7-9
CASSVGTGSGELFF,TGTGCCAGCAGCGTCGGGACAGGGTCCGGGGAGCTGTTTTTT,TRBD1,many,TRBJ2-2,TRBV11-2
CASSQRTPEETQYF,TGTGCCAGCAGCCAGAGGACCCCAGAAGAGACCCAGTACTTC,-,-,TRBJ2-5,TRBV4-2
CASSEQTGGTEAFF,TGCGCCAGCAGCGAACAGACAGGGGGCACTGAAGCTTTCTTT,TRBD1,-,TRBJ1-1,TRBV5-1
CASTSDRGLPTGELFF,TGTGCCAGCACCTCCGACAGGGGCCTACCCACCGGGGAGCTGTTTTTT,TRBD1,few,TRBJ2-2,TRBV7-9
CASSLSGGNFYEQYF,TGTGCCAGCAGTCTTAGCGGGGGGAACTTCTACGAGCAGTACTTC,TRBD2,-,TRBJ2-7,TRBV5-4
CASSLAGQGINQPQHF,TGTGCCAGCAGTTTAGCCGGACAGGGCATAAATCAGCCCCAGCATTTT,TRBD1,few,TRBJ1-5,TRBV28
CASSLVRQSDNEQFF,TGCGCCAGCAGCTTGGTTCGCCAGAGCGACAATGAGCAGTTCTTC,-,-,TRBJ2-1,TRBV5-1
CASSSQAGGPQYF,TGTGCCAGCAGCTCCCAGGCGGGGGGGCCCCAGTACTTC,TRBD2,-,TRBJ2-5,TRBV7-2
CASSWTSIQETQYF,TGTGCCAGCAGCTGGACTAGCATCCAAGAGACCCAGTACTTC,TRBD2,-,TRBJ2-5,TRBV3-1
CASSDTAGGEQYF,TGTGCCAGCAGTGATACAGCGGGGGGAGAGCAGTACTTC,TRBD2,few,TRBJ2-7,TRBV27
CASSSTGSDRELFF,TGTGCCAGCAGCTCCACGGGTAGCGACAGGGAACTGTTTTTT,TRBD1,few,TRBJ1-4,TRBV5-5
CATSEGQQSYEQYF,TGTGCCACCAGTGAAGGACAGCAGTCCTACGAGCAGTACTTC,-,few,TRBJ2-7,TRBV24-1
CASSYEGQGLAGELFF,TGTGCTAGCAGCTACGAGGGACAGGGGCTCGCCGGGGAGCTGTTTTTT,TRBD1,few,TRBJ2-2,TRBV7-7
CASSRPVAGNTIYF,TGTGCCAGCAGCCGTCCGGTCGCTGGAAACACCATATATTTT,-,many,TRBJ1-3,TRBV11-2
CASSLPGLAGYNEQFF,TGTGCCAGCAGTTTGCCGGGACTAGCGGGTTACAATGAGCAGTTCTTC,TRBD2,few,TRBJ2-1,TRBV12-3/TRBV12-4
CASSPTLGLANEQFF,TGTGCCAGCAGCCCGACCTTGGGACTAGCCAATGAGCAGTTCTTC,TRBD2,few,TRBJ2-1,TRBV6-1
CASSSSGTGTDTQYF,TGCGCCAGCAGCTCTTCCGGGACAGGCACAGATACGCAGTATTTT,TRBD1,-,TRBJ2-3,TRBV5-1
CASEGGHQETQYF,TGTGCCTCCGAGGGGGGGCACCAAGAGACCCAGTACTTC,-,many,TRBJ2-5,TRBV28